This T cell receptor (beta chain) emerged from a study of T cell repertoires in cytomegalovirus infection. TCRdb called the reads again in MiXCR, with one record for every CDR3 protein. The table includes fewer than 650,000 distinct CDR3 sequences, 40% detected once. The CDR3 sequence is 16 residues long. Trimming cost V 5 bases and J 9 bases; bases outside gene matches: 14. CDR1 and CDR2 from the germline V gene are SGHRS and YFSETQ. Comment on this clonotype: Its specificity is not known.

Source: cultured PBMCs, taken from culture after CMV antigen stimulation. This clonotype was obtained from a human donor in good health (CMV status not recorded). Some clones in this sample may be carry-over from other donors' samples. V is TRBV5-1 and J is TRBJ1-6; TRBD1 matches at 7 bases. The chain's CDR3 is CASSFDRDVGSSPLHF. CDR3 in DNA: TGCGCCAGCAGTTTCGACAGGGATGTTGGGAGTTCACCCCTCCACTTT.